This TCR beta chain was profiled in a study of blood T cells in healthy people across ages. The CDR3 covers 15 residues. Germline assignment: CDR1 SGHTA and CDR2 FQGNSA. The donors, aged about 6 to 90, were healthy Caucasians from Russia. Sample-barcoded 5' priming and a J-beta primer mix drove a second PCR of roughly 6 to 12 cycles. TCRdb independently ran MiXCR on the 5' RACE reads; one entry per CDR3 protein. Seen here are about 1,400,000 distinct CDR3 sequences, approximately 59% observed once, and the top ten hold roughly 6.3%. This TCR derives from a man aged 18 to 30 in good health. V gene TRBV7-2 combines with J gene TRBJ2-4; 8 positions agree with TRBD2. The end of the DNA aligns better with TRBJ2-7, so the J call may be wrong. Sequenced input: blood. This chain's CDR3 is CASSYTGGDSYEQYF. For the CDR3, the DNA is TGTGCCAGCAGCTACACGGGAGGGGACTCCTACGAGCAGTACTTC.